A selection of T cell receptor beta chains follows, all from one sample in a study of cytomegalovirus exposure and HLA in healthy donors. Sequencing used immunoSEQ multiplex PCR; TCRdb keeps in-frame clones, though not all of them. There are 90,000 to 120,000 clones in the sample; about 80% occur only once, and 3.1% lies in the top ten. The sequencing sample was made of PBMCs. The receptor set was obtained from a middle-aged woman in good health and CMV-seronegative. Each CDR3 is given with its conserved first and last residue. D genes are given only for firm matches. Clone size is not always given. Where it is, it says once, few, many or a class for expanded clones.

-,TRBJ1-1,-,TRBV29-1,CSVEKGQGITEAFF,TGCAGCGTTGAAAAGGGGCAGGGGATAACTGAAGCTTTCTTT
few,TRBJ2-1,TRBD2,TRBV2,CASSTASGNNEQFF,TGTGCCAGCAGTACGGCTAGCGGGAACAATGAGCAGTTCTTC
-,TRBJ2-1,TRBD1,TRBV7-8,CASSFRDRDSNEQFF,TGTGCCAGCAGCTTCCGGGACAGAGACTCTAATGAGCAGTTCTTC
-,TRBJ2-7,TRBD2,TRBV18,CASSPPLGREAGEQYF,TGTGCCAGCTCACCCCCCCTGGGGCGGGAGGCGGGTGAGCAGTACTTC
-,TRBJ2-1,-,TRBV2,CASMRTDYPPYNEQFF,TGTGCCAGCATGAGGACTGACTACCCTCCCTACAATGAGCAGTTCTTC
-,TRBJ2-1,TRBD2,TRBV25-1,CASSIAGMNNEQFF,TGTGCCAGCAGCATAGCGGGGATGAACAATGAGCAGTTCTTC
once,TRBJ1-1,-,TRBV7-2,CASSLAAREAFF,TGTGCCAGCAGCTTAGCCGCAAGAGAGGCTTTCTTT
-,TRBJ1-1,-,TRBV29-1,CSGQRGEVGTEAFF,TGCAGCGGTCAGCGGGGGGAAGTGGGCACTGAAGCTTTCTTT
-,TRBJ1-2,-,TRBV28,CASSLHQGGGYTF,TGTGCCAGCAGTTTACATCAGGGAGGCGGCTACACCTTC
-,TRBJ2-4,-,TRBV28,CASSPPGDSRYIQYF,TGTGCCAGCAGTCCCCCGGGAGACAGTAGGTACATTCAGTACTTC
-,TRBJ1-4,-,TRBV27,CASSYRAGETGEKLFF,TGTGCCAGCAGTTACCGGGCGGGGGAAACTGGTGAAAAACTGTTTTTT
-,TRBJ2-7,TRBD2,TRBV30,CAWTSGGPEQYF,TGTGCCTGGACTAGCGGGGGCCCTGAGCAGTACTTC
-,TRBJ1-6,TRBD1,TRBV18,CASSPPGTVNSPLHF,TGTGCCAGCTCACCACCCGGGACAGTTAATTCACCCCTCCACTTT
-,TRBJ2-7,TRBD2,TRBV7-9,CSSSLVAGELYEQYF,TGTTCCAGCAGCCTCGTGGCGGGGGAACTTTACGAGCAGTACTTC
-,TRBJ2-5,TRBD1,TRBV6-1,CASSEAFRDREDF,TGTGCCAGCAGTGAAGCTTTCCGGGACAGGGAGGACTTC
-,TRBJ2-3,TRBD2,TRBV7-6,CASSFAGGLGTDTQYF,TGTGCCAGCAGCTTCGCGGGGGGGCTTGGCACAGATACGCAGTATTTT
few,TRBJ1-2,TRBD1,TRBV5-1,CASSPGTGDYGYTF,TGCGCCAGCAGCCCCGGGACAGGCGACTATGGCTACACCTTC
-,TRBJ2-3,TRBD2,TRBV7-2,CASRSPGGPDTQYF,TGTGCCAGCAGGTCTCCGGGGGGGCCGGATACGCAGTATTTT
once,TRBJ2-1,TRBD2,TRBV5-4,CASSLDGRGAHNEQFF,TGTGCCAGCAGCTTGGATGGGCGGGGGGCTCACAATGAGCAGTTCTTC
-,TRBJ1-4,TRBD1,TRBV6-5,CASSLQGINEKLFF,TGTGCCAGCAGTCTACAGGGGATTAATGAAAAACTGTTTTTT
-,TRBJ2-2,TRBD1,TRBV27,CASSLNPGQGADGELFF,TGTGCCAGCAGTTTGAATCCGGGACAGGGGGCGGACGGGGAGCTGTTTTTT
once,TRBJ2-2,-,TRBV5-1,CASSLGLADWNTGELFF,TGCGCCAGCAGCTTGGGCCTAGCAGACTGGAACACCGGGGAGCTGTTTTTT
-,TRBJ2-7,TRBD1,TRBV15,CATSSEPGQGYEQYF,TGTGCCACCAGCAGTGAACCGGGACAGGGATACGAGCAGTACTTC